One sample yielded the 27 T cell receptor beta chains listed below, sequenced in a study of blood T cell repertoires in COVID-19 (dated by TCRdb to the early 2020s). Library preparation employed the immunoSEQ multiplex PCR assay. What TCRdb holds here is the immuneACCESS table cut down to in-frame rearrangements. Part of the clones is not present; checked against another copy, under half of the missing clones reflect an unresolved V gene, and the others are unexplained. Here the sample has about 270,000 clones; about 82% occur a single time. The ten largest clones represent approximately 4.1% of the sample. The sequencing input was peripheral blood. These receptors all come from a woman aged 45 to 65 with active or convalescent COVID-19.

The rearrangement uses TRBV5-1 and TRBJ2-7, with D perhaps matching TRBD1 (5 bases). V dropped 1 base and J dropped 5 bases, with 13 bases sitting between them. Germline loops: CDR1 SGHRS, CDR2 YFSETQ. There are 14 residues in the CDR3. CDR3 sequence (DNA): TGCGCCAGCAGCTTGTACGGGCCCAGGGACGAGCAGTACTTC. It codes for CASSLYGPRDEQYF.

The rearrangement joins TRBV2 to TRBJ2-5, with TRBD2 matching over 9 bases. V was pared by 2 bases and J by 2 bases, with 3 bases of the junction left unmatched. CDR3 length: 15 amino acids. Germline lookup yields CDR1 SNHLY and CDR2 FYNNEI. Here the CDR3 reads CASSEQLAGQETQYF. For the CDR3, the DNA is TGTGCCAGCAGTGAACAGCTAGCGGGGCAAGAGACCCAGTACTTC.

There are a few counts of this clone. The V gene is TRBV19, the J gene TRBJ2-7; 10 bases map to TRBD2. Germline V gene sequence: CDR1 LNHDA, CDR2 SQIVND (reference sequence). The CDR3 covers 17 residues. V was clipped by 8 bases and J by 6 bases; unmatched bases: 19. The CDR3 nucleotides are TGTGCCAGTCGCGGGTTAGTAGCGGGAGGTGCCCTCCCCGAGCAGTACTTC. Residues: CASRGLVAGGALPEQYF.

The genes are TRBV19 and TRBJ2-1; a weak D match, TRBD2 (6 bases). Deletions cut 3 bases from V and 8 bases from J, with 20 bases between. Germline V lookup: CDR1 LNHDA, CDR2 SQIVND (reference sequence). This CDR3 contains 16 residues. As DNA, the CDR3 is TGTGCCAGTAGTATCTCCTGGGGTATAGCGGAAGATGAGCAGTTCTTC. Protein: CASSISWGIAEDEQFF.

The V call is TRBV15, the J call TRBJ2-3; 7 nucleotides match TRBD1. CDR3 length: 16 residues. The germline gives CDR1 LNHNV, CDR2 YYDKDF (reference sequence). After removal of 1 base from V and 1 base from J, the junction contained 5 bases not matched to a gene. CDR3 amino acids: CATSRGGTGGTDTQYF. For the CDR3, the DNA is TGTGCCACCAGCAGAGGGGGAACAGGGGGCACAGATACGCAGTATTTT.

This clone was seen a single time. The V call is TRBV7-2, the J call TRBJ1-5; D is uncertain. The germline gives CDR1 SGHTA, CDR2 FQGNSA. The CDR3 covers 16 residues. V dropped 0 bases and J dropped 7 bases, with 16 bases sitting between them. CDR3 loop: CASSLASGVKVQPQHF. DNA of the CDR3: TGTGCCAGCAGCTTAGCGTCCGGGGTGAAAGTCCAGCCCCAGCATTTT.

The gene calls are TRBV10-2 and TRBJ2-7, with D perhaps matching TRBD2 (5 bases). Looked up from germline, CDR1 is WSHSY and CDR2 is SAAADI. V lost 4 bases to trimming and J lost 3 bases, with 16 bases between them. CDR3 length equals 15 residues. This chain's CDR3 is CASSAETNLIYEQYF. The CDR3 DNA reads TGCGCCAGCAGTGCCGAGACTAACCTTATCTACGAGCAGTACTTC.

CDR3 bases: TGTGCCAGCAGCCTACTGACAGGGGGCGAATCTTTCTTT. Protein product: CASSLLTGGESFF. V is TRBV7-3 and J is TRBJ1-1, with 10 positions matching TRBD1. Looked up from germline, CDR1 is SGHTA and CDR2 is FQGTGA. V lost 5 bases to trimming and J lost 12 bases; unmatched junction nucleotides: 9. This CDR3 comprises 13 residues.

V usage is TRBV27 and J usage is TRBJ2-1, with TRBD2 identical over 8 bases. The V gene's germline CDR1 is MNHEY and CDR2 SMNVEV (reference sequence). J gave up 2 bases and V 5 bases, and 8 bases lay outside the gene matches. The CDR3 consists of 16 residues. The CDR3 nucleotides are TGTGCCAGCAGTCTCTCTCGCGGGGGGACCTACAATGAGCAGTTCTTC. Translated, it gives CASSLSRGGTYNEQFF.

The chain couples TRBV12-3 or TRBV12-4 to TRBJ1-5, with D maybe TRBD1 (5 bases). This CDR3 region has 12 residues. Deletions cut 9 bases from V and 4 bases from J, with 10 bases between. The CDR3 loop is CASQGYNQPQHF. The DNA of the CDR3 is TGTGCCAGTCAGGGTTATAATCAGCCCCAGCATTTT.

The V and J genes are TRBV12-3 or TRBV12-4 and TRBJ1-2; 9 nucleotides agree with TRBD1. With V trimmed by 10 bases and J by 2 bases, 5 bases remained unmatched. CDR3 size: 13 residues. CDR3 amino acids: CATKTGGNYGYTF. CDR3 DNA sequence: TGTGCCACCAAGACAGGGGGGAACTATGGCTACACCTTC.

This chain uses TRBV5-1 with TRBJ2-2, with 7 bases aligning to TRBD2. V shed 0 bases, J shed 4 bases, and the junction held 6 bases outside the gene matches. The CDR3 is made up of 16 amino acids. The V gene's germline CDR1 is SGHRS and CDR2 YFSETQ. The CDR3 bases are TGCGCCAGCAGCTTGGGTCAGGGAGGGAGCACCGGGGAGCTGTTTTTT. It translates to CASSLGQGGSTGELFF.

This clone was detected only once. The CDR3 sequence is CASSFLLDRNEQFF. The DNA of the CDR3 is TGTGCCAGCAGTTTCCTTCTAGATAGAAATGAGCAGTTCTTC. This rearrangement joins TRBV6-6 to TRBJ2-1; D ambiguous. Germline V CDR1 and CDR2: MNHNY, SVGAGI (reference sequence). This CDR3 has 14 residues. V was trimmed by 4 bases and J by 7 bases, leaving 14 bases between them.

The chain employs TRBV7-2 and TRBJ2-1; TRBD2 matches 7 bases. The V gene end was trimmed by 1 base and the J gene end by 3 bases; junction bases not matched to a gene: 3. This CDR3 is built from 15 residues. Per germline, CDR1 SGHTA and CDR2 FQGNSA. The CDR3 DNA reads as TGTGCCAGCAGCTTAGAACCGGGAGGCTACAATGAGCAGTTCTTC. This gives the protein CASSLEPGGYNEQFF.

This chain links TRBV2 with TRBJ1-1; D remains ambiguous. CDR1 and CDR2 from the germline V gene are SNHLY and FYNNEI. The CDR3 has 13 residues. Deletions cut 5 bases from V and 1 base from J, with 8 bases between. CDR3 protein: CASSSEGNTEAFF. Written as DNA, the CDR3 is TGTGCCAGCAGTTCCGAGGGGAACACTGAAGCTTTCTTT.

The chain couples TRBV11-2 to TRBJ2-1; 8 bases are a match to TRBD1. The CDR3 contains 17 residues. Germline trimming cut 1 base from V and 0 bases from J; bases unmatched to any gene: 5. The germline gives CDR1 SGHAT, CDR2 FQNNGV. The DNA for the CDR3 is TGTGCCAGCAGCTTAGGGACAGGGTCCCCCTCCTACAATGAGCAGTTCTTC. Amino acid sequence: CASSLGTGSPSYNEQFF.

This clone was seen only once. The chain uses TRBV28 and TRBJ1-5; D is perhaps TRBD1 (5 bases). Trimming left V 1 base short and J 1 base short, with 11 bases between. The CDR3 consists of 16 residues. The germline CDR1 and CDR2 sequences are MDHEN and SYDVKM. In DNA, the CDR3 is TGTGCCAGCAGTTTATCCCCCAGGGAAAGCAATCAGCCCCAGCATTTT. Translation: CASSLSPRESNQPQHF.

This clone has just a few counts. The V gene is TRBV6-5, the J gene TRBJ1-6, with D possibly TRBD1 on 6 matching bases. CDR3 length: 15 amino acids. Germline loops: CDR1 MNHEY, CDR2 SVGAGI. V was pared by 6 bases and J by 4 bases, with 13 bases between. DNA of the CDR3: TGTGCCAGCAGGGGACACGGTCAGTATAATTCACCCCTCCACTTT. It is translated as CASRGHGQYNSPLHF.

V is TRBV10-3 and J is TRBJ2-7, with TRBD1 identical over 9 bases. This CDR3 has 15 amino acids. V was pared by 8 bases and J by 5 bases, with 13 bases of the junction left unmatched. CDR1 ENHRY and CDR2 SYGVKD come from the germline V gene. The CDR3 coding sequence is TGTGCCATCGGGGACAGGGCTGGGCCTTCCAACGAGCAGTACTTC. Translating it yields CAIGDRAGPSNEQYF.

This chain connects TRBV12-3 or TRBV12-4 to TRBJ2-1; TRBD1 might be the D (6 bases). The CDR3 is 13 amino acids. V gave up 5 bases and J gave up 3 bases, with 8 bases separating them. This CDR3 is CASSQDSYNEQFF. The CDR3 coding sequence is TGTGCCAGCAGTCAGGACAGCTACAATGAGCAGTTCTTC.

The chain has TRBV21-1 and TRBJ2-5; the listed D gene, TRBD1, was not tested against the DNA. TRBV21-1 is a pseudogene. The CDR3 runs to 15 residues. The CDR3, as DNA: TGTGCCAGCAGCGCGGGACAGGGGGTACGGGAGACCCAGTACTTC. Its protein product is CASSAGQGVRETQYF.

This chain links TRBV5-1 with TRBJ2-1; 7 nucleotides match TRBD1. CDR3 length: 15 residues. CDR1 and CDR2 from the germline V gene are SGHRS and YFSETQ. V shed 1 base and J 3 bases; nucleotides not matched to a gene: 4. This CDR3 reads CASSLWDRVYNEQFF. The CDR3 DNA follows: TGCGCCAGCAGCTTGTGGGACAGAGTCTACAATGAGCAGTTCTTC.

This rearrangement joins TRBV6-5 to TRBJ2-7; a possible D gene is TRBD1 (6 bases). Germline values: CDR1 MNHEY, CDR2 SVGAGI. The CDR3 runs 15 residues. Deletions cut 0 bases from V and 1 base from J, with 10 bases between. The CDR3 coding sequence is TGTGCCAGCAGTTACTCGGGGACAACTTCCTACGAGCAGTACTTC. Its translation: CASSYSGTTSYEQYF.

The rearrangement joins TRBV5-4 to TRBJ1-1; D not resolved. CDR1 and CDR2 from the germline V gene are SGHNT and YYREEE (reference sequence). Between the trimmed V and J ends, which lost 0 bases and 5 bases, there was a span of 17 bases. The CDR3 has 16 residues. The DNA of the CDR3 is TGTGCCAGCAGCTTGGCCAGACACTCTGGGGAGACTGAAGCTTTCTTT. It encodes CASSLARHSGETEAFF.

The chain has TRBV11-2 and TRBJ1-1; tentative D call: TRBD1 (6 bases). The V end was cut by 7 bases, the J end by 2 bases, with 14 bases between. Germline-derived CDR1 and CDR2 are SGHAT and FQNNGV. The CDR3 contains 14 residues. CDR3 in amino acids: CASTATGANTEAFF. Written as DNA, the CDR3 is TGTGCCAGCACAGCGACAGGAGCTAACACTGAAGCTTTCTTT.

The J gene is TRBJ2-3, the V gene TRBV29-1; TRBD2 agrees at 7 bases. The CDR3 totals 15 residues. V shed 6 bases and J 4 bases; nucleotides not matched to a gene: 13. CDR1 is SQVTM and CDR2 is ANQGSEA in the germline V gene. The CDR3, as DNA: TGCAGCGTCGCCCTTGGCGGGAGTACCGCAGATACGCAGTATTTT. Protein sequence: CSVALGGSTADTQYF.

Concerning this clone itself: Other DNA sequences from this sample encode an identical CDR3 as well. The CDR3 sequence: CASSTLNYGYTF. CDR3 coding DNA: TGTGCCAGCAGCACTCTAAACTATGGCTACACCTTC. This rearrangement joins TRBV3-1 (or the pseudogene TRBV3-2) to TRBJ1-2, with D unresolved. Trimming took 5 bases from V and 2 from J, leaving 6 bases between them. Germline CDR1 is LGHDT and CDR2 is YNNKEL (reference sequence). This CDR3 is built from 12 residues.